What follows are 16 T cell receptor beta chains derived from one specimen sequenced in a study of cytomegalovirus exposure and HLA in healthy donors. Using immunoSEQ multiplex PCR, the repertoire was profiled, and TCRdb retains in-frame clones only, with some absent. The table includes about 88,000 clones, roughly 83% detected once. Material for sequencing was PBMCs. These TCRs come from a woman aged 18-30 years in good health and CMV-seropositive.

Turning to this clone: Other DNA sequences within the sample encode an identical CDR3. The rearrangement joins TRBV9 to TRBJ1-6, with D perhaps matching TRBD1 (6 bases). The CDR3 sequence is 14 residues long. V was shortened by 3 bases and J by 7 bases, with 11 bases between the two germline ends. CDR1 and CDR2 from the germline V gene are SGDLS and YYNGEE. CDR3 protein: CASSGGQGNSPLHF. For the CDR3, the DNA is TGTGCCAGCAGCGGGGGTCAGGGGAATTCACCCCTCCACTTT.

The rearrangement uses TRBV28 and TRBJ1-4; D remains unclear. V lost 6 bases and J lost 0, with 8 bases in between. This CDR3 region has 14 residues. Germline loops: CDR1 MDHEN, CDR2 SYDVKM. The CDR3 sequence: CASRQLPTNEKLFF. CDR3 sequence (DNA): TGTGCCAGCAGGCAACTGCCAACTAATGAAAAACTGTTTTTT.

The chain combines TRBV29-1 with TRBJ1-2; D not certain. This CDR3 is built from 15 residues. Trimming pared 4 bases from V and 0 bases from J, leaving 15 bases between. CDR1 is SQVTM, CDR2 ANQGSEA, per germline. The CDR3 DNA is TGCAGCGTTGTTCGTTCAGCGTCGCCTAACTATGGCTACACCTTC. Translation gives CSVVRSASPNYGYTF. The full variable domain, its missing parts supplied by reference TRBV29-1 and TRBJ1-2, is SAVISQKPSRDICQRGTSLTIQCQVDSQVTMMFWYRQQPGQSLTLIATANQGSEATYESGFVIDKFPISRPNLTFSTLTVSNMSPEDSSIYLCSVVRSASPNYGYTFGSGTRLTVV.

The genes are TRBV5-1 and TRBJ1-1; 8 bases line up with TRBD1. Germline CDR1 reads SGHRS; CDR2 reads YFSETQ. V lost 5 bases, J lost 5 bases, and 8 bases stayed unmatched. The CDR3 is 14 residues long. CDR3 coding DNA: TGCGCCAGCAGTGCCGGACAGGGTGAAACTGAAGCTTTCTTT. It translates to CASSAGQGETEAFF.

The rearrangement joins TRBV6-5 to TRBJ1-2; 7 bases fit TRBD1. CDR1 MNHEY and CDR2 SVGAGI come from the germline V gene. V gave up 5 bases and J gave up 7 bases; unmatched junction bases: 13. This CDR3 is built from 15 residues. The CDR3 DNA follows: TGTGCCAGCAGTAGCCCGGGACAGCCCTTCGTTGGCTACACCTTC. Amino acids: CASSSPGQPFVGYTF.

This clone was seen only once. This sequence joins TRBV6-5 and TRBJ2-7; D is possibly TRBD1 (6 bases). The CDR3 is 15 residues long. V dropped 8 bases and J dropped 3 bases, with 20 bases sitting between them. CDR1 and CDR2 (germline): MNHEY, SVGAGI. Written as DNA, the CDR3 is TGTGCCAGCGGCCCGCCGGGACACAAGTTCTACGAGCAGTACTTC. Protein product: CASGPPGHKFYEQYF.

The chain links TRBV30 to TRBJ2-7; 8 bases line up with TRBD1. The V and J ends lost 4 bases and 9 bases, in that order; junction bases with no gene match: 14. The germline V gene has CDR1 GTSNPN and CDR2 SVGIG (reference sequence). This CDR3 contains 14 residues. The CDR3 sequence is CAWTAGTGSPGQYF. The DNA for the CDR3 is TGTGCCTGGACCGCAGGGACAGGATCCCCCGGGCAGTACTTC.

This clone has a single count. This chain connects TRBV7-7 to TRBJ2-7, with TRBD2 matching over 9 bases. Germline CDR1 is SSHAT and CDR2 is FNYEAQ (reference sequence). The CDR3 loop spans 20 amino acids. The V and J ends lost 1 base and 0 bases, in that order; junction bases with no gene match: 16. The CDR3 DNA sequence: TGTGCCAGCAGCTTAGGTCCCCGCTCGCCTAGCGGGGAGAGCTCCTACGAGCAGTACTTC. Translating it yields CASSLGPRSPSGESSYEQYF.

The chain combines TRBV6-4 with TRBJ2-1, with D possibly matching TRBD1 (6 bases). From germline, CDR1 is MRHNA and CDR2 SNTAGT. Trimming stripped 8 bases from V and 2 bases from J, with 10 bases between. The CDR3 runs 13 residues. The CDR3 here is CASGTGTYNEQFF. The CDR3 nucleotides read TGTGCCAGCGGCACAGGGACCTACAATGAGCAGTTCTTC.

This clone has just one count. This sequence joins TRBV28 and TRBJ1-5; possibly TRBD1 for D (5 bases). The CDR3 contains 15 residues. V lost 7 bases and J 3 bases, leaving 16 bases between the germline ends. CDR1 and CDR2 (germline): MDHEN, SYDVKM. The CDR3 bases are TGTGCCAGCATCGTGGGGGGAGATCACAATCAGCCCCAGCATTTT. Its protein product is CASIVGGDHNQPQHF.

V is TRBV5-1 and J is TRBJ2-5, with D uncertain. CDR1 and CDR2 (germline): SGHRS, YFSETQ. CDR3 length: 11 residues. V dropped 1 base and J dropped 4 bases, with 2 bases sitting between them. CDR3 sequence (DNA): TGCGCCAGCAGCTTGCGAGAGACCCAGTACTTC. It yields the protein CASSLRETQYF.

The chain links TRBV6-5 to TRBJ2-7; D is undetermined. The V gene's germline CDR1 is MNHEY and CDR2 SVGAGI. V lost 2 bases and J 2 bases, leaving 7 bases between the germline ends. The CDR3 has 13 residues. This chain's CDR3 is CASSYGPAYEQYF. CDR3 nucleotide sequence: TGTGCCAGCAGTTACGGGCCGGCCTACGAGCAGTACTTC.

The genes are TRBV7-2 and TRBJ2-7; D not certain. With 2 bases removed from V and 3 bases from J, the gap between germline ends came to 14 bases. Germline CDR1 is SGHTA and CDR2 is FQGNSA. The CDR3 extends over 15 amino acids. The CDR3 reads CASSLNRGRLYEQYF. CDR3 DNA sequence: TGTGCCAGCAGCTTAAATCGTGGGCGCCTCTACGAGCAGTACTTC. Drawing the rest from reference TRBV7-2 and TRBJ2-7, the complete variable domain is GAGVSQSPSNKVTEKGKDVELRCDPISGHTALYWYRQSLGQGLEFLIYFQGNSAPDKSGLPSDRFSAERTGGSVSTLTIQRTQQEDSAVYLCASSLNRGRLYEQYFGPGTRLTVT.

The rearrangement links TRBV6-5 to TRBJ2-7, with D possibly TRBD2 on 5 matching bases. Germline lookup yields CDR1 MNHEY and CDR2 SVGAGI. V shed 4 bases and J shed 3 bases, with 10 bases lying between them. The CDR3 spans 13 residues. The CDR3 coding sequence is TGTGCCAGCAGTTCCATGGGGAGCTACGAGCAGTACTTC. It codes for CASSSMGSYEQYF.

This chain joins TRBV18 and TRBJ2-1; D is unclear. Trimming removed 6 bases at V and 6 bases at J, with 12 bases between. The CDR3 consists of 13 residues. The V gene's germline CDR1 is KGHSH and CDR2 LQKENI. The CDR3 sequence is CASSPGIFNEQFF. The CDR3 DNA is TGTGCCAGCTCCCCTGGCATATTCAATGAGCAGTTCTTC.

The chain combines TRBV10-3 with TRBJ2-5; D possibly corresponds to TRBD2 (6 bases). This CDR3 contains 17 residues. V gave up 1 base and J gave up 4 bases, with 19 bases separating them. Germline V gene data show CDR1 as ENHRY and CDR2 as SYGVKD. In DNA form, the CDR3 reads TGTGCCATCAGTGAGTTTGTAGCGGTCGGTCCCCGAGAGACCCAGTACTTC. Its protein product is CAISEFVAVGPRETQYF.